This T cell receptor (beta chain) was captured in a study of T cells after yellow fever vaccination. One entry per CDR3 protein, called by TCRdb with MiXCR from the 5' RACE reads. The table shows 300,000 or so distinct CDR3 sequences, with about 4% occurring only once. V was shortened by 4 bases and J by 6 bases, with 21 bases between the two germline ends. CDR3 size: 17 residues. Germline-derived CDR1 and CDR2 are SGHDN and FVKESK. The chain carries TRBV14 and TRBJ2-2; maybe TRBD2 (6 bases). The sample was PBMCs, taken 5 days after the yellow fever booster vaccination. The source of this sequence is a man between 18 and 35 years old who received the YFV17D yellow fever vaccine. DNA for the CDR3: TGTGCCAGCAGCCCCATCCGCGGGGCGGCTACCGCCGGGGAGCTGTTTTTT. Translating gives CASSPIRGAATAGELFF.